The 18 T cell receptor beta chains below all came from one sample that was sequenced in a study of blood T cells in healthy people across ages. It was with a sample-barcoded 5' primer and a J-beta primer mix that a second PCR of about 6 to 12 cycles was run. TCRdb reanalysed the 5' RACE reads using MiXCR and keeps one entry per CDR3 protein. The table includes under 2,000,000 distinct CDR3 sequences, 49% detected once. Sample: blood. The receptor set was obtained from a woman aged 40 to 50 in good health.

V gene TRBV29-1 combines with J gene TRBJ2-3, with D perhaps TRBD1 or TRBD2 (7 bases each). Germline V gene lookup returns CDR1 SQVTM and CDR2 ANQGSEA. Trimming took 3 bases from V and 3 from J, leaving 16 bases between them. This CDR3 has 15 residues. In nucleotides, the CDR3 is TGCAGCGTTGATCAGGGGGGGCCGAGAACAGATACGCAGTATTTT. Encoded protein: CSVDQGGPRTDTQYF.

The chain links TRBV29-1 to TRBJ1-4, with 10 nucleotides matching TRBD1. V was pared by 6 bases and J by 12 bases, with 4 bases of the junction left unmatched. The CDR3 length is 11 residues. Germline V gene lookup returns CDR1 SQVTM and CDR2 ANQGSEA. The CDR3 DNA sequence: TGCAGCGTGGACAGGGGGAGGGAACTGTTTTTT. This gives the protein CSVDRGRELFF.

This clonotype was seen only a few times. The chain combines TRBV9 with TRBJ2-7, with TRBD1 matching 8 bases. This CDR3 contains 14 residues. V was clipped by 3 bases and J by 5 bases; unmatched bases: 7. CDR1 SGDLS and CDR2 YYNGEE come from the germline V gene. Written as DNA, the CDR3 is TGTGCCAGCAGCGGCCGGGACAGGTCCCACGAGCAGTACTTC. Encoded protein: CASSGRDRSHEQYF.

The chain joins TRBV7-2 to TRBJ2-7; D is tentatively TRBD1 or TRBD2 (6 bases each). The CDR3 covers 14 residues. V lost 6 bases and J 4 bases, leaving 16 bases between the germline ends. The germline gives CDR1 SGHTA, CDR2 FQGNSA. The CDR3 DNA sequence: TGTGCCAGCAGTTCGAGGAGGGGGACTTACGAGCAGTACTTC. Translated, it gives CASSSRRGTYEQYF.

This clonotype turned up a few times. The chain joins TRBV7-2 to TRBJ2-1; TRBD2 matches at 13 bases. Per the germline V gene, CDR1 is SGHTA and CDR2 is FQGNSA. The CDR3 has 17 residues. The V and J ends lost 1 base and 9 bases, in that order; junction bases with no gene match: 9. The CDR3 is CASSLGLAGGSYGEQFF. The CDR3 DNA sequence: TGTGCCAGCAGCTTAGGACTAGCGGGGGGTTCATACGGTGAGCAGTTCTTC.

In DNA form, the CDR3 reads TGTGCCAGCAGCTACAGGACAGGGATCTCCTACGAGCAGTACTTC. Residues: CASSYRTGISYEQYF. J is TRBJ2-5 and V is TRBV7-8; 8 nucleotides match TRBD1. The J call is uncertain, as TRBJ2-7 better fits the DNA end. CDR1 and CDR2 from the germline V gene are SGHVS and FQNEAQ. The CDR3 sequence is 15 residues long.

This clonotype was observed a few times. The chain carries TRBV7-2 and TRBJ2-3; D perhaps matches TRBD2 (5 bases). This CDR3 contains 12 residues. CDR1 is SGHTA and CDR2 is FQGNSA in the germline V gene. Trimming removed 2 bases at V and 10 bases at J, with 10 bases between. CDR3 in amino acids: CASSLNRDAQYF. The CDR3 DNA is TGTGCCAGCAGCTTAAACCGGGATGCGCAGTATTTT.

Here the CDR3 reads CASRSEKDYGYTF. DNA of the CDR3: TGTGCCAGCAGGAGCGAAAAGGACTATGGCTACACCTTC. This rearrangement joins TRBV28 to TRBJ1-2; no clear D. From germline, CDR1 is MDHEN and CDR2 SYDVKM. Deletions cut 6 bases from V and 3 bases from J, with 11 bases between. The CDR3 length is 13 residues.

The genes are TRBV7-3 and TRBJ2-7; no definite D call. The germline V gene has CDR1 SGHTA and CDR2 FQGTGA. Trimming stripped 4 bases from V and 7 bases from J, with 14 bases between. This CDR3 is 13 amino acids long. CDR3 sequence (DNA): TGTGCCAGCAGCTCGCGACGTTACAGTGAGCAGTACTTC. It codes for CASSSRRYSEQYF.

The chain carries TRBV7-2 and TRBJ2-1, with D possibly matching TRBD1 (5 bases). Trimming shortened V by 5 bases and J by 13 bases, and 21 bases separated the two germline ends. The V gene's germline CDR1 is SGHTA and CDR2 FQGNSA. The CDR3 runs to 14 residues. This chain's CDR3 is CASSPGGARETQFF. The CDR3 region has the DNA TGTGCCAGCAGCCCTGGTGGGGCGCGAGAGACCCAGTTCTTC. Variable domain in full (rest from reference TRBV7-2 and TRBJ2-1): GAGVSQSPSNKVTEKGKDVELRCDPISGHTALYWYRQSLGQGLEFLIYFQGNSAPDKSGLPSDRFSAERTGGSVSTLTIQRTQQEDSAVYLCASSPGGARETQFFGPGTRLTVL.

There are a few counts of this clonotype. J is TRBJ1-2 and V is TRBV9; possible D gene TRBD1, 5 bases. Germline loops: CDR1 SGDLS, CDR2 YYNGEE. Deletions cut 0 bases from V and 3 bases from J, with 9 bases between. This CDR3 spans 14 amino acids. CDR3 coding DNA: TGTGCCAGCAGCGTAGCTTGGGGGGACTATGGCTACACCTTC. It encodes CASSVAWGDYGYTF.

This sequence joins TRBV5-1 and TRBJ2-5; D perhaps matches TRBD1 (5 bases). Germline V gene data show CDR1 as SGHRS and CDR2 as YFSETQ. V lost 0 bases to trimming and J lost 4 bases, with 16 bases between them. The CDR3 runs to 16 residues. The CDR3 nucleotides read TGCGCCAGCAGCTTGGCACTGAGACAGATGTTAGAGACCCAGTACTTC. Protein: CASSLALRQMLETQYF.

The V and J genes are TRBV3-1 and TRBJ1-5; D is perhaps TRBD1 (5 bases). The CDR3 totals 16 residues. CDR1 and CDR2 (germline): LGHDT, YNNKEL (reference sequence). V lost 4 bases to trimming and J lost 7 bases, with 20 bases between them. CDR3 protein: CASSPGGGAIRQPQHF. The CDR3 DNA follows: TGTGCCAGCAGCCCCGGCGGAGGGGCAATCAGGCAGCCCCAGCATTTT.

The sample holds a few counts of this clonotype. V and J are TRBV29-1 and TRBJ2-3; a weak D match, TRBD1 (5 bases). This CDR3 has 12 residues. Germline CDR1 is SQVTM and CDR2 is ANQGSEA. Trimming left V 6 bases short and J 3 bases short, with 10 bases between. CDR3 sequence (DNA): TGCAGCGTCCAGGACAAAACAGATACGCAGTATTTT. Amino acids: CSVQDKTDTQYF.

This clonotype was seen a few times. The chain recombines TRBV11-2 with TRBJ2-4, with a possible D match to TRBD1 (6 bases). Per the germline V gene, CDR1 is SGHAT and CDR2 is FQNNGV. The length of the CDR3 is 13 residues. V dropped 2 bases and J dropped 13 bases, with 15 bases sitting between them. The CDR3 sequence is CASSLPTGPEQYF. The CDR3 region has the DNA TGTGCCAGCAGCTTACCTACAGGGCCAGAGCAGTACTTC.

As DNA, the CDR3 is TGCGCCAGCAGCTACATGGGAACTACTAGCACAGATACGCAGTATTTT. Protein sequence: CASSYMGTTSTDTQYF. The chain joins TRBV4-3 to TRBJ2-3; D gene uncertain. This CDR3 is built from 16 residues. Germline assignment: CDR1 LGHNA and CDR2 YSLEER. V lost 5 bases, J lost 0 bases, and 15 bases lay in between.

The rearrangement links TRBV20-1 to TRBJ1-2; TRBD1 might be the D (6 bases). The CDR3 contains 13 residues. With 8 bases removed from V and 5 bases from J, the gap between germline ends came to 18 bases. The germline gives CDR1 DFQATT, CDR2 SNEGSKA (reference sequence). In DNA form, the CDR3 reads TGCAGTAGTGTAACGGGGGCGGTTTATGGCTACACCTTC. Amino acids: CSSVTGAVYGYTF.

The V and J genes are TRBV9 and TRBJ2-5; the match to TRBD2 covers 10 bases. Germline trimming cut 4 bases from V and 1 base from J; bases unmatched to any gene: 7. Germline CDR1 and CDR2: SGDLS and YYNGEE. CDR3 length equals 16 residues. CDR3 protein: CASSFGLAESQETQYF. CDR3 nucleotides: TGTGCCAGCAGCTTTGGACTAGCGGAGTCCCAAGAGACCCAGTACTTC.